This T cell receptor beta chain was recorded in a study of cytomegalovirus exposure and HLA in healthy donors. Notes on the study in general: Trimming of TCR beta V- and J-genes showed a link, identified in a later analysis, to a missense DCLRE1C variant. Three CMV-associated chains proved CMV antigen-specific in vitro. In a later analysis, TCR association rates varied by HLA locus: DRB1 most, HLA-C fewest. Several V segments, TRBV6-2 and TRBV6-3 among them, could not be told apart and were dropped.

In the PCR, 60 Vbeta and 13 Jbeta primers were used. The data were produced by immunoSEQ multiplex PCR, yet TCRdb's version contains in-frame clones alone and is incomplete. The sample consists of around 150,000 clones, roughly 73% of them appearing once. To note about this clone: Its antigen is still unknown.

Germline CDR1 and CDR2: MNHNS and SASEGT. V was shortened by 5 bases and J by 7 bases, with 9 bases between the two germline ends. This CDR3 is 12 amino acids long. The TCR sequence derives from a man aged 18 to 29 in good health and CMV-seropositive. The chain employs TRBV6-1 and TRBJ2-1; a weak D match, TRBD1 (6 bases). The sequenced material came from PBMCs. This CDR3 is CASSPQGNEQFF. The CDR3 DNA sequence: TGTGCCAGCAGTCCACAGGGAAATGAGCAGTTCTTC.